This T cell receptor beta chain was profiled in a study of control samples from healthy donors and cancer patients. Per the germline V gene, CDR1 is LGHNA and CDR2 is YSLEER. V was shortened by 1 base and J by 4 bases, with 16 bases between the two germline ends. This CDR3 has 16 residues. Produced via immunoSEQ multiplex PCR; TCRdb's table is partial and in-frame only. Of about 150,000 clones listed, around 96% are singletons. The sequence came from a man aged 35-49 years in good health. The V and J genes are TRBV4-3 and TRBJ1-2, with D possibly TRBD1 on 5 matching bases. The material sequenced was blood. CDR3 loop: CASSQGVTAGRYGYTF. The CDR3 DNA is TGCGCCAGCAGCCAAGGCGTTACGGCAGGGCGCTATGGCTACACCTTC.